This TCR beta chain was documented in a study of blood T cell repertoires in COVID-19 (TCRdb year 2020). About the full investigation: Samples from collaborators originated in the United States, Italy and Spain and spanned both the acute and convalescent phases of COVID-19. The samples were drawn from two sources: the first 160 participants of the ongoing ImmuneRACE study, and 1,254 subjects contributed by 6 global collaborators. The repertoires were released in a freely available public database intended as a resource for research on the immune response to SARS-CoV-2. Where available, HLA class I and class II types were taken from metadata supplied by the sample provider and were not determined by assay-based typing. The dataset comprised deeply sampled blood TCRbeta repertoires from subjects exposed to, actively infected with, or recovered from COVID-19. A de-identified subject ID, COVID-19 status, age in years and sex were almost always included in the sample metadata. The prospective study material was composed of cDNA or gDNA derived from T cells, B-cell-depleted T cells, or PBMCs. Results the study describes overall, beyond this receptor: The amount of clinical and demographic metadata varied by source and participant and was provided uncurated.

Whole blood was collected in K2EDTA tubes by collaborating institutions according to the institutions' own protocols. For TCRbeta analysis, collaborator samples were shipped as frozen whole blood, as isolated PBMCs, or as DNA extracted from either sample type. This clone was counted once. Its antigen remains undetermined. Per-base qualities were not stored, and no clone one base away is much larger. TCRbeta CDR3 regions were amplified from genomic DNA by means of the immunoSEQ Assay, a bias-controlled multiplex PCR. Per the authors' processing: Within the assay, amplification of reference gene primers was used to estimate how many nucleated cells each sample contained. To quantify the absolute abundance of each unique TCRbeta CDR3 rearrangement, sequence reads were collapsed and filtered. For each sample, productive Simpson clonality was calculated by taking the square root of Simpson's diversity index across productive rearrangements. TCRdb re-hosts the immuneACCESS table, in-frame sequences only. Its copies lack some clones; in the studies checked, an unresolved V gene accounts for under half of them, and the cause for the rest is not known. That table furnishes V, J and clone size, whereas the DNA furnished D and trimming. Across this sample there are 250,000 to 350,000 clones, with 70% to 90% seen only once. Under 4.5% of the sample belongs to the ten largest clones.

Ends trimmed: V by 5 bases, J by 6 bases; bases unmatched to a gene: 13. CDR1 and CDR2 are read off the germline V gene as SGHAT and FQNNGV. Including cysteine and phenylalanine, the CDR3 has 16 amino acids. The kept DNA is CDR3 alone, 48 bases in frame from the first base. In this chain, TRBV11-2 is recombined with TRBJ2-1, and 7 junctional nucleotides match TRBD2. The clonotype comes from a woman aged 45-65 years with active or convalescent COVID-19. What was sequenced was peripheral blood. The DNA sequence follows: TGTGCCAGCAGCCGTACCGGGACTATGAGCCCCAATGAGCAGTTCTTC. Its product reads: CASSRTGTMSPNEQFF.